The clone carrying this T cell receptor (beta chain) appeared once. Antigen unknown. This sample is part of a study of cytomegalovirus exposure and HLA in healthy donors. Study as a whole: The approximately 120 validation repertoires, a later analysis reported, used the same platform as the approximately 730 repertoires from the first cohort. Study-level points and caveats: The study designated 150 to 200 TCR beta chains cytomegalovirus-associated. In vitro assays verified that a few CMV-associated chains recognized CMV antigens specifically.

The V gene lost 1 base and the J gene lost 5 bases, with 12 bases spanning the gap. This CDR3 region has 14 residues. Germline loops: CDR1 SEHNR, CDR2 FQNEAQ (reference sequence). Generated by immunoSEQ multiplex PCR, the TCRdb table keeps only in-frame clones and is missing some. The sample has about 130,000 clones, 90% to 97% seen once. This rearrangement joins TRBV7-9 to TRBJ2-7, with no clear D. Sequencing was carried out using PBMCs. This sequence was found in a man aged 18 to 30 in good health and CMV-seronegative. Written as DNA, the CDR3 is TGTGCCAGCAGCTTAGTAAATGTGGCAGACGAGCAGTACTTC. It yields the protein CASSLVNVADEQYF.